One T cell receptor (beta chain) is described in this entry. The antigen it recognizes is unknown. The record has no base qualities; no much larger clone is one base away. In total, roughly 670 healthy bone marrow donors made up the cohort. Cohort members were all nominally healthy when sampled, although unrecorded immune exposures were likely present. The donor tested CMV seronegative, placing the donor among the approximately 400 seronegative members of the cohort. Every donor gave a peripheral blood sample, and the peripheral blood mononuclear cells from that sample were used for TCR beta sequencing. The Qiagen DNeasy Blood Extraction Kit was used to extract genomic DNA from the blood cell samples. The sample comes from a study of cytomegalovirus exposure and HLA in healthy donors (dated by TCRdb to the late 2010s). In terms of the full investigation: An earlier analysis of 587 of the donors reported approximately 300 Gb of sequence data and about 100 million unique TCR beta sequences from about 180 million T cells. Rather than using new phenotypic data, the later analysis identified candidate immune exposures from TCR beta sequences and from how often those sequences occurred across donors. Five DR-DQ haplotypes were handled as single units for association and clustering because linkage in the cohort was strong. The number of typed donors differed by locus: 629-630 for A, B, C, DRB1 and DQB1; approximately 520 for DQA1; some 610 for DPA1; and 450 to 480 for DPB1. Using immunosequencing, the study profiled T cell repertoires from about 650 subjects and related those repertoires to cytomegalovirus serostatus. Of the 350 to 450 genotyped donors, roughly 80% were placed in the genetic ancestry cluster associated with self-reported Caucasian donors. Donor age, sex, ethnicity and CMV serostatus were compiled together with the repertoire data. Every repertoire in the discovery cohort had been generated on one and the same sequencing platform. A later genetic analysis used genome-wide SNP genotypes for about three fifths of the 666 donors, treating that subset as a discovery cohort. In an earlier analysis of roughly 540 of the donors, high-throughput TCR beta sequencing was used to judge whether each TCR beta V gene segment behaved as functional or pseudogenic. The study aimed to test whether cataloging public T cell receptors could reveal signatures of past pathogen exposure. To predict cytomegalovirus infection status, the study combined high-throughput TCR immunosequencing, statistical association of individual TCRs with disease status, and machine learning. Across 300 to 500 genotyped donors of the cohort, an average of about 240,000 unique TCR beta nucleotide sequences per donor were sequenced, and roughly 20% of those sequences were non-productive. In addition to the first cohort of several hundred subjects, a separate validation cohort of 100 to 150 different subjects was used. In a later analysis, previously published TCR beta repertoires from 666 donors were re-analyzed and high-resolution HLA genotyping was added so that TCR occurrence patterns could be studied. HLA typing covered class I and class II loci at four-digit resolution. Around 300 gigabases of sequencing data and tens of millions of unique TCR sequences were included in an early release covering over 600 HLA-typed donors.

After removal of 2 bases from V and 3 bases from J, the junction retains 4 bases not matched to a gene. For CDR1 and CDR2, the germline V gene lists SGHRS and YFSETQ. CDR3 length: 15 amino acids, cysteine to phenylalanine. The read is trimmed to its CDR3 DNA, 45 bases read in frame from base 1. Library method: the immunoSEQ multiplex PCR assay. For the multiplex PCR, a mixture combining 60 forward primers for TCR Vbeta segments and 13 reverse primers for TCR Jbeta segments was used. The CDR3 region of rearranged TCR beta genes was amplified from genomic DNA by a multiplex PCR assay. The amplified TCR beta libraries were sequenced on the Illumina HiSeq System as 87-base-pair reads. In the authors' own workflow: A later analysis counted 65 million to 90 million unique TCR beta chains across the 550 to 800 repertoires, and around 9.9 million of these chains were shared by at least two donors. Raw reads were error-corrected and collapsed into unique sequences with a nearest-neighbor algorithm that merged closely related sequences to remove PCR and sequencing errors. V, D and J gene segments were assigned by aligning CDR3 sequences to IMGT reference sequences. For a sequence to be retained, at least a six-nucleotide match to both a V gene segment and a J gene segment was required. A rearrangement was called productive if the CDR3 had no stop codons and remained in frame with V and J, and every other rearrangement was called non-productive. Following IMGT convention, CDR3 was defined as the stretch from the second conserved V-encoded cysteine to the conserved J-encoded phenylalanine. Sequences without an unambiguous match to a single V gene segment were excluded from the earlier analysis of a few hundred of the donors. In an earlier analysis of 587 of the donors, a V segment was called functional when productive rearrangements were above 56.7%, and segregating when the standard deviation between donors exceeded 5%. A statistical classification framework was developed to diagnose cytomegalovirus status using the catalog of TCR beta chain sequences. In a later analysis, TCR nucleotide sequences were compared against IMGT/GENE-DB human TR gene sequences so that V and J genes could be assigned. The TCRdist pipeline was used in a later analysis to assign CDR3 sequences and most-parsimonious VDJ recombination scenarios. In a later analysis, each TCR beta chain was defined by its CDR3 amino acid sequence together with its V-gene family, and reads lacking a unique V-gene family were excluded. As a way to deal with suspected cross-contamination and a sequencing artifact, a later analysis dropped hundreds of nucleotide sequences that were highly shared and had low generation probability. In a later analysis, a clonal expansion index for each public chain was calculated from normalized within-repertoire ranks of inferred template counts. Generation probabilities in a later analysis came from a VDJ recombination model fitted to out-of-frame rearrangements, and those results were checked against IGoR. Hypergeometric tests were used in a later analysis to score TCR-TCR, TCR-HLA and TCR-CMV co-occurrence, with a repertoire-size bias correction applied to the TCR pairs. In a later analysis, false discovery rates were estimated by permuting HLA or CMV assignments 20 times. In a later analysis, co-occurring TCRs were grouped using DBSCAN, and TCRdist sequence similarity was added for clustering within HLA-allele-positive subsets. Repertoires with fewer than 30,000 or more than 120,000 public chains were left out of co-occurrence clustering, as were a handful of repertoires with anomalous nucleotide sharing. Here the immuneACCESS table is served through TCRdb, limited to in-frame sequences with V and J called. Missing clones are a known gap in these copies; in checked studies unresolved V genes cover under half, and the rest lacks a known reason. V and J calls and clone size are copied from that table; D and trimming were computed from the DNA. For this sample there are roughly 220,000 clones; roughly 84% appear just once. Together, the top ten hold about 1.5% of the sample.

Broad study findings and their caveats: A later analysis found that most CMV-associated TCR beta chains appeared HLA-restricted, with HLA associations seemingly driven largely by CMV exposure. CMV serostatus was the only immune exposure information available for the cohort. It was suggested by the authors that the approach could potentially be generalized to other disease states and immunological phenotypes. A later analysis reported that several top co-occurrence clusters appeared linked to parvovirus B19, influenza, CMV and Epstein-Barr virus. An earlier analysis of around 600 of the donors showed that most TCR beta V segments appeared in productive rearrangements either about 87% or about 30% of the time, which broadly matched IMGT annotations. In a later analysis, 16,951 TCR beta sequences were associated with specific HLA alleles at a false discovery rate of 0.05. A later analysis found that HLA-associated TCR beta chains were more clonally expanded and had lower generation probabilities than equally common non-associated chains. The classifier was reported to diagnose cytomegalovirus status with high specificity and sensitivity in both the original cohort and the validation cohort. Some IMGT-functional V segments, including TRBV6-2 and TRBV6-3, could not be distinguished by the 87-base-pair reads and were therefore excluded. In a later genetic analysis, fewer N-insertions in productive TCRs were reported among donors in an Asian-associated ancestry cluster than the approximately 710-donor mean. A further reported finding was that TCR beta sequences accurately predicted the HLA-A and HLA-B alleles for most subjects in the first cohort. When HLA alleles, especially DR and DQ, strongly co-occurred, TCR associations were difficult to assign to individual alleles. Over 15 rarely observed V segments, including chromosome 9 orphons, were excluded from the earlier analysis of some 590 of the donors because counts were too low. Correlated functional status among segregating V segments might reflect linkage disequilibrium, but an unknown experimental factor could not be ruled out. The sequencing pipeline was judged likely to have produced a cluster of highly shared sequence variants as a technical artifact. In a later genetic analysis, a missense DCLRE1C variant was associated with V-gene and J-gene trimming of TCR beta chains, and the association was replicated in an independent cohort. A later analysis found that TCR association rates varied across HLA loci, with DRB1 alleles showing the most associated TCRs and HLA-C alleles the fewest. In this cohort, only TCR beta chains were sequenced, and detectable features were limited by the absence of alpha or paired-chain data. Because HLA typing was missing for some donors at each locus, association tests included only the typed subset. Most TCR sequences were seen in very few donors, while some public TCRs were found in many individuals. In vitro tests confirmed that a few of the cytomegalovirus-associated TCR beta chains recognize cytomegalovirus antigens. The study gave a list of under 200 TCR beta chains associated with cytomegalovirus. The presence/absence analyses assumed that sequencing depth was roughly uniform across donors, and that assumption may not be true.

This TCR derives from a man in his fifties or sixties in good health and CMV-seronegative. The chain couples TRBV5-1 to TRBJ1-3; TRBD1 matches 8 bases in the middle. Sample: PBMCs. The CDR3 is CASSLGQGRGNTIYF. The sequence in DNA is TGCGCCAGCAGCTTAGGACAGGGACGTGGAAACACCATATATTTT.